This TCR beta chain is from a study of T cell responses to AZD1222 COVID-19 vaccine. Regarding the study as a whole: Females outnumbered males among donors, who were mostly white British; clonal diversity was possibly underestimated. Epitopes outside B.1.351 and B.1.1.7 mutated regions reportedly drew nearly half of spike TCRs. Spike-specific TCR breadth and depth rose after two AZD1222 doses. The span of vaccine-associated CD4 TCRs extended across spike, with dominance at 160-218 and 743-854.

As concerns this clone: Its matching antigen is unknown.

Unmatched junction bases numbered 7, after V lost 3 bases and J lost 4 bases. The length of the CDR3 is 15 residues. Germline-derived CDR1 and CDR2 are SGHTA and FQGTGA. This table comes from immunoSEQ multiplex PCR, and its TCRdb copy is limited to in-frame clones, with some not included. Here the sample spans some 25,000 clones, 70% to 90% being singletons. This sequence originates from an adult who received the AZD1222 COVID-19 vaccine. The sample consisted of peripheral blood, taken 28 days after the second AZD1222 dose. The chain employs TRBV7-3 and TRBJ2-7; 9 bases are shared with TRBD1. The CDR3 is CASSFTGTGSYEQYF. The CDR3 DNA reads TGTGCCAGCAGCTTCACAGGGACAGGGTCTTACGAGCAGTACTTC. Combining the CDR3 with reference TRBV7-3 and TRBJ2-7 gives the whole variable domain GAGVSQTPSNKVTEKGKYVELRCDPISGHTALYWYRQSLGQGPEFLIYFQGTGAADDSGLPNDRFFAVRPEGSVSTLKIQRTERGDSAVYLCASSFTGTGSYEQYFGPGTRLTVT.